The 9 T cell receptor beta chains in this list originate from one sample, sequenced in a study of blood T cell repertoires in COVID-19. Here immunoSEQ multiplex PCR was the method, and the copy in TCRdb shows in-frame clones only, minus some. The data contain hundreds of thousands of clones, 81% of them singletons. Specimen: peripheral blood. The receptors were gathered from a woman over 75 with acute or convalescent COVID-19.

V is TRBV3-1 (or the pseudogene TRBV3-2) and J is TRBJ2-7, with a tentative D call TRBD2 (7 bases). CDR1 is LGHDT and CDR2 is YNNKEL in the germline V gene (reference sequence). This CDR3 has 14 residues. V lost 1 base and J 2 bases, leaving 9 bases between the germline ends. CDR3 amino acids: CASSQGGGTYEQYF. DNA for the CDR3: TGTGCCAGCAGCCAAGGGGGGGGCACCTACGAGCAGTACTTC.

The gene calls are TRBV28 and TRBJ2-2, with no clear D. The CDR3 is made up of 13 amino acids. The ends were cut back, 4 bases at V and 0 bases at J, with 3 bases in the middle. Germline values: CDR1 MDHEN, CDR2 SYDVKM. The CDR3 reads CASSSTNTGELFF. The CDR3 nucleotides read TGTGCCAGCAGTTCAACGAACACCGGGGAGCTGTTTTTT.

The chain has TRBV7-9 and TRBJ2-3, with 10 positions matching TRBD2. The trim removed 5 bases at V and 0 bases at J, leaving 14 bases unmatched. The CDR3 runs 19 residues. CDR1 is SEHNR and CDR2 is FQNEAQ in the germline V gene (reference sequence). The CDR3 loop reads CASSPRLGLARESTDTQYF. The CDR3 DNA reads TGTGCCAGCAGCCCGCGCTTGGGACTAGCGAGGGAGAGCACAGATACGCAGTATTTT.

V is TRBV3-1 (or the pseudogene TRBV3-2) and J is TRBJ2-3; 8 bases map to TRBD2. The CDR3 consists of 15 residues. V lost 4 bases, J lost 5 bases, and 8 bases stayed unmatched. The V gene's germline CDR1 is LGHDT and CDR2 YNNKEL (reference sequence). Written as DNA, the CDR3 is TGTGCCAGCAGCCGGATGGGACTAGATAAAGATACGCAGTATTTT. This codes for CASSRMGLDKDTQYF.

A single count supports this clone. The chain is built from TRBV6-5 and TRBJ2-1; 9 bases are shared with TRBD2. The CDR3 sequence is 15 residues long. The germline V gene has CDR1 MNHEY and CDR2 SVGAGI. J lost 10 bases, V lost 2 bases, and 9 bases had no gene match. The CDR3 reads CASSYGGRASREQFF. CDR3 bases: TGTGCCAGCAGTTACGGCGGGAGGGCTTCCCGGGAGCAGTTCTTC.

This clone occurred once. This rearrangement joins TRBV30 to TRBJ1-1, with D maybe TRBD1 (5 bases). Per germline, CDR1 GTSNPN and CDR2 SVGIG (reference sequence). The CDR3 length is 13 residues. Trimming shortened V by 2 bases and J by 5 bases, and 12 bases separated the two germline ends. The CDR3 sequence is CAWSISSGTEAFF. The CDR3 coding sequence is TGTGCCTGGAGTATAAGTTCAGGGACTGAAGCTTTCTTT.

The sample holds many counts of this clone. This chain joins TRBV5-4 and TRBJ1-5; D gene uncertain. With 0 bases removed from V and 3 bases from J, the gap between germline ends came to 10 bases. The germline V gene encodes CDR1 SGHNT and CDR2 YYREEE (reference sequence). This CDR3 is 15 amino acids long. CDR3 sequence reads: CASSLGAGPNQPQHF. CDR3 DNA sequence: TGTGCCAGCAGCTTGGGGGCAGGCCCCAATCAGCCCCAGCATTTT. Combining the CDR3 with reference TRBV5-4 and TRBJ1-5 gives the whole variable domain ETGVTQSPTHLIKTRGQQVTLRCSSQSGHNTVSWYQQALGQGPQFIFQYYREEENGRGNFPPRFSGLQFPNYSSELNVNALELDDSALYLCASSLGAGPNQPQHFGDGTRLSIL.

This chain connects TRBV28 to TRBJ2-1; TRBD1 matches at 9 bases. Germline V gene data show CDR1 as MDHEN and CDR2 as SYDVKM. V lost 4 bases to trimming and J lost 7 bases; unmatched junction nucleotides: 11. The CDR3 consists of 16 residues. This CDR3 is CASSSPGTGKLNEQFF. Written as DNA, the CDR3 is TGTGCCAGCAGTTCCCCCGGGACAGGGAAACTAAATGAGCAGTTCTTC.

The genes are TRBV10-3 and TRBJ2-5; 11 bases line up with TRBD2. The CDR3 extends over 19 amino acids. CDR1 ENHRY and CDR2 SYGVKD come from the germline V gene. With 3 bases clipped from V and 2 bases from J, the junction kept 14 bases outside the gene matches. CDR3 nucleotides: TGTGCCATCAGTGACTCCCTGTCTAGCGGGAGGCGGGGTCAAGAGACCCAGTACTTC. It is translated as CAISDSLSSGRRGQETQYF.